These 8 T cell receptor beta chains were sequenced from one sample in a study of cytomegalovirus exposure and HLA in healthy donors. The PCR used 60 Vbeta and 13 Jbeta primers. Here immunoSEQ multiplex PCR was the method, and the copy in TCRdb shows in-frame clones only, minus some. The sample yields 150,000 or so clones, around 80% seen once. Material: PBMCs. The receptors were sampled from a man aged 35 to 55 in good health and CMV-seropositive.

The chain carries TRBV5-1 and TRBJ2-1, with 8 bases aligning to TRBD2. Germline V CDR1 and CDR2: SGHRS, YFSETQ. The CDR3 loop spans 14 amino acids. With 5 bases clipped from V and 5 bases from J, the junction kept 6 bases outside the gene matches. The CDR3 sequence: CASSAGGRNNEQFF. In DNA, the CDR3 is TGCGCCAGCAGTGCGGGGGGAAGGAACAATGAGCAGTTCTTC.

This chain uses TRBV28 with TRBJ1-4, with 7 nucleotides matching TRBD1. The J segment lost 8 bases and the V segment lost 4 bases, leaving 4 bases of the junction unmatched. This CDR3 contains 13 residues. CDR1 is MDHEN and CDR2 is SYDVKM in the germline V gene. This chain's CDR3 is CASSSGQNEKLFF. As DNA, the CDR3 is TGTGCCAGCAGTTCGGGACAGAACGAAAAACTGTTTTTT.

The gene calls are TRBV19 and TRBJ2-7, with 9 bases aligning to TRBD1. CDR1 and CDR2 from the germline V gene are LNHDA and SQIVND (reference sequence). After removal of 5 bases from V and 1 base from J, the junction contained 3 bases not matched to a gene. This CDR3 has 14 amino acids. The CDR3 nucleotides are TGTGCCAGTAGTGACAGGGGGGGGTCCTACGAGCAGTACTTC. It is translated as CASSDRGGSYEQYF.

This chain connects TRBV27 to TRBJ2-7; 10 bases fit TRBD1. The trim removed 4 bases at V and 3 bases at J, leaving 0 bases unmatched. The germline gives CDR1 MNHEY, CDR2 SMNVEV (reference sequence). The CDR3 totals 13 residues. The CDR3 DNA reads TGTGCCAGCAGTTGGGACAGGGGCTACGAGCAGTACTTC. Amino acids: CASSWDRGYEQYF.

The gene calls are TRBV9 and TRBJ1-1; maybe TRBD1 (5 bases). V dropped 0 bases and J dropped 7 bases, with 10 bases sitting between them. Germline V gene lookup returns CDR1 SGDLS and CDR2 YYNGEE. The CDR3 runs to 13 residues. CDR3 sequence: CASSVGGLGEAFF. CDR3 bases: TGTGCCAGCAGCGTAGGGGGCCTGGGTGAAGCTTTCTTT.

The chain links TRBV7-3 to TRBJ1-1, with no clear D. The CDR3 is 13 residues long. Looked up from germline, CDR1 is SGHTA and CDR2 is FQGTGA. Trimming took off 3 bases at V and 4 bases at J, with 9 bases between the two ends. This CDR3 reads CASSFTGLTEAFF. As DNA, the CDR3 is TGTGCCAGCAGCTTTACTGGACTCACTGAAGCTTTCTTT.

The CDR3 is CAHNRERTDTQYF. CDR3 DNA sequence: TGTGCTCATAACAGGGAGAGGACAGATACGCAGTATTTT. The chain has TRBV15 and TRBJ2-3; TRBD1 might be the D (6 bases). The CDR3 is made up of 13 amino acids. CDR1 is LNHNV, CDR2 YYDKDF, per germline (reference sequence).

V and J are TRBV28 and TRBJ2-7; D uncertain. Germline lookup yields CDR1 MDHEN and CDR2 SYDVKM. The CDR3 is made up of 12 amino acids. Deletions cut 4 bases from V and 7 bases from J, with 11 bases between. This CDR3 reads CASSSVESEQYF. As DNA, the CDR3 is TGTGCCAGCAGTTCCGTGGAGAGTGAGCAGTACTTC.